Presented here are 29 T cell receptor beta chains from one specimen sequenced in a study of T-cell memory formation after mild COVID-19. MiXCR, run by TCRdb on the 5' RACE reads, gives a single entry per CDR3 protein. This table holds under 450,000 distinct CDR3 sequences, under 15% found once. Sequenced material: PBMCs or a T cell subset sorted from them (not recorded which). The receptors stem from a man aged 18 to 35 who had mild COVID-19 (a few samples of this study predate the infection). Cell type and time point are not known.

This clonotype occurred a few times. The V and J genes are TRBV14 and TRBJ1-1, with D unclear. The CDR3 has 14 amino acids. Germline values: CDR1 SGHDN, CDR2 FVKESK. V dropped 1 base and J dropped 9 bases, with 15 bases sitting between them. CDR3 DNA sequence: TGTGCCAGCAGCCAAGGAGGTAGAAGCGCGAAAGCTTTCTTT. Translating it yields CASSQGGRSAKAFF.

The CDR3 spells CATSRDRGGPATNEKLFF. The CDR3 DNA reads TGTGCCACCAGCAGAGATCGCGGCGGACCTGCAACTAATGAAAAACTGTTTTTT. The gene calls are TRBV15 and TRBJ1-4, with D unclear. The V gene's germline CDR1 is LNHNV and CDR2 YYDKDF (reference sequence). V dropped 0 bases and J dropped 0 bases, with 14 bases sitting between them. The CDR3 has 18 residues.

This clonotype showed up just a few times. The V and J genes are TRBV5-5 and TRBJ2-2; 9 nucleotides align to TRBD2. This CDR3 has 16 residues. Unmatched junction bases numbered 12, after V lost 7 bases and J lost 5 bases. Germline loops: CDR1 SGHKS, CDR2 YYEKEE (reference sequence). DNA of the CDR3: TGTGCCAGCGCTCCGGCGGGGGGGCTGGGAACCGGGGAGCTGTTTTTT. Residues: CASAPAGGLGTGELFF.

This clonotype showed up many times. A junction boundary mismatches the germline segment, possibly from a read error. The V gene is TRBV4-3, the J gene TRBJ2-5; tentatively, D is TRBD2 (5 bases). The CDR3 has 15 residues. Germline values: CDR1 LGHNA, CDR2 YSLEER. CDR3 loop: CASSQDYRGQETQYF. CDR3 nucleotide sequence: TGTGCCAGCAGCCAAGATTACCGGGGACAAGAGACCCAGTACTTC.

The chain joins TRBV27 to TRBJ1-6; 8 bases agree with TRBD1. This CDR3 comprises 18 residues. V shed 5 bases and J 6 bases; nucleotides not matched to a gene: 15. The germline CDR1 and CDR2 sequences are MNHEY and SMNVEV (reference sequence). The CDR3 DNA reads TGTGCCAGCAGTCTCCACCGGACAGGGAGTCCTCTTAATTCACCCCTCCACTTT. Translating it yields CASSLHRTGSPLNSPLHF.

Only a few counts were recorded for this clonotype. The gene calls are TRBV7-2 and TRBJ2-7, with D unresolved. Trimming left V 3 bases short and J 0 bases short, with 6 bases between. CDR1 and CDR2 from the germline V gene are SGHTA and FQGNSA. The CDR3 totals 13 residues. This chain's CDR3 is CASSLADSYEQYF. Here the CDR3 DNA reads TGTGCCAGCAGCTTGGCAGACTCCTACGAGCAGTACTTC.

This clonotype was seen many times. This chain uses TRBV6-2 or TRBV6-3 with TRBJ2-5; TRBD2 agrees at 7 bases. CDR1 and CDR2 from the germline V gene are MNHEY and SVGEGT. The CDR3 consists of 14 residues. Trimming took 2 bases from V and 4 from J; bases not matched to a gene: 4. CDR3 DNA: TGTGCCAGCAGTTACGAGGGAGGGGTAGAGACCCAGTACTTC. It specifies CASSYEGGVETQYF.

This clonotype was seen many times. The chain employs TRBV5-6 and TRBJ2-7; perhaps TRBD1 as D (5 bases). Trimming took 1 base from V and 7 from J, leaving 18 bases between them. This CDR3 region has 15 residues. The V gene's germline CDR1 is SGHDT and CDR2 YYEEEE. CDR3 sequence reads: CASSLIAGNPTEQYV. The DNA of the CDR3 is TGTGCCAGCAGCTTGATCGCAGGGAACCCTACGGAGCAGTACGTC.

Note on this clonotype: Possible read error: a much larger clone is one base away. The V call is TRBV5-1, the J call TRBJ2-1; the D gene could be TRBD1 or TRBD2 (5 bases each). CDR1 and CDR2 (germline): SGHRS, YFSETQ. The CDR3 consists of 15 residues. V lost 0 bases and J lost 4, with 11 bases in between. This CDR3 is CASSLAGPFYNEQFF. The CDR3, as DNA: TGCGCCAGCAGCTTGGCGGGACCCTTTTACAATGAGCAGTTCTTC.

This clonotype was seen a handful of times. The V gene is TRBV3-1, the J gene TRBJ2-1, with D tentatively TRBD2 (5 bases). The germline V and J ends were trimmed by 4 bases and 13 bases, with 11 bases remaining between them. CDR1 LGHDT and CDR2 YNNKEL come from the germline V gene (reference sequence). This CDR3 contains 11 residues. The CDR3 is CASSLGLGQFF. The CDR3 nucleotides read TGTGCCAGCAGCCTTGGACTCGGACAGTTCTTC.

This clonotype appeared many times. The chain combines TRBV7-8 with TRBJ2-7; D gene unclear. Trimming removed 5 bases from V and 5 bases from J, with 13 bases in between. CDR3 length equals 13 residues. Germline V lookup: CDR1 SGHVS, CDR2 FQNEAQ. CDR3 nucleotides: TGTGCCAGCAGCCTTAGTCGCATCGACGAGCAGTACGTC. It translates to CASSLSRIDEQYV.

This clonotype was recorded a few times. This chain connects TRBV6-5 to TRBJ1-1, with D tentatively TRBD1 (5 bases). Per the germline V gene, CDR1 is MNHEY and CDR2 is SVGAGI. The CDR3 is 12 residues long. Trimming took 10 bases from V and 7 from J, leaving 16 bases between them. The CDR3: CATHGDGLEAFF. The CDR3 nucleotides read TGTGCCACTCACGGGGACGGCCTTGAAGCTTTCTTT.

The genes are TRBV11-2 and TRBJ2-1; unclear D gene. This CDR3 spans 12 amino acids. Trimming took off 4 bases at V and 11 bases at J, with 12 bases between the two ends. Germline assignment: CDR1 SGHAT and CDR2 FQNNGV. CDR3 nucleotide sequence: TGTGCCAGCAGCTCGCAAGGTCAGCAGCAGTTCTTC. Translated, it gives CASSSQGQQQFF.

This clonotype was recorded a few times. The J gene is TRBJ2-5, the V gene TRBV29-1, with TRBD2 identical over 7 bases. The CDR3 runs to 12 residues. J was trimmed by 7 bases and V by 4 bases; bases with no gene match: 6. The V gene's germline CDR1 is SQVTM and CDR2 ANQGSEA. This CDR3 is CSVAWTRGTQYF. CDR3 DNA: TGCAGCGTTGCTTGGACTAGGGGGACCCAGTACTTC.

The genes are TRBV4-2 and TRBJ2-2; D remains ambiguous. V was trimmed by 4 bases and J by 4 bases, leaving 10 bases between them. This CDR3 comprises 14 residues. Germline loops: CDR1 LGHNA, CDR2 YNFKEQ. The CDR3, as DNA: TGTGCCAGCAGCCTGGGCATCCGCACCGGGGAGCTGTTTTTT. Translating gives CASSLGIRTGELFF.

The rearrangement uses TRBV16 and TRBJ1-2; D uncertain. The CDR3 length is 13 residues. V lost 2 bases to trimming and J lost 6 bases, with 10 bases between them. Germline V lookup: CDR1 KGHSY, CDR2 FQNENV. CDR3 region: CASSQKGQDGYTF. The DNA of the CDR3 is TGTGCCAGCAGCCAAAAAGGGCAGGATGGCTACACCTTC.

This clonotype showed up just a few times. V gene TRBV18 combines with J gene TRBJ1-2; D may be TRBD1 (6 bases). V was clipped by 5 bases and J by 0 bases, with 13 bases between them. The germline V gene has CDR1 KGHSH and CDR2 LQKENI. CDR3 size: 15 residues. The CDR3 DNA reads TGTGCCAGCTCATTTTCCCGGGACACTAACTATGGCTACACCTTC. The encoded protein is CASSFSRDTNYGYTF.

The rearrangement joins TRBV11-1 to TRBJ2-2; the D call may be TRBD1 or TRBD2 (5 bases each). Trimming stripped 5 bases from V and 0 bases from J, with 10 bases between. This CDR3 region has 15 residues. CDR1 and CDR2 from the germline V gene are SGHAT and FQDESV (reference sequence). The CDR3 loop is CASSRGATNTGELFF. The CDR3 nucleotides read TGTGCCAGCAGCCGAGGGGCCACGAACACCGGGGAGCTGTTTTTT.

This clonotype has a handful of counts. The chain couples TRBV5-1 to TRBJ2-5, with 8 positions matching TRBD1. Germline CDR1 is SGHRS and CDR2 is YFSETQ. The CDR3 has 14 residues. Unmatched junction bases numbered 1, after V lost 0 bases and J lost 3 bases. The CDR3 here is CASSLEDREETQYF. The CDR3 nucleotides read TGCGCCAGCAGCTTGGAGGACAGGGAAGAGACCCAGTACTTC. The variable domain in full, with the rest retrieved from reference TRBV5-1 and TRBJ2-5, is KAGVTQTPRYLIKTRGQQVTLSCSPISGHRSVSWYQQTPGQGLQFLFEYFSETQRNKGNFPGRFSGRQFSNSRSEMNVSTLELGDSALYLCASSLEDREETQYFGPGTRLLVL.

The chain uses TRBV6-4 and TRBJ2-1; TRBD2 aligns across 12 bases. The germline V gene has CDR1 MRHNA and CDR2 SNTAGT. V was clipped by 5 bases and J by 5 bases; unmatched bases: 4. The CDR3 is made up of 15 amino acids. Here the CDR3 DNA reads TGTGCCAGCAGTTACACTAGCGGGGGGAACAATGAGCAGTTCTTC. It encodes CASSYTSGGNNEQFF.

The CDR3 sequence: CASKFGFAETQYF. The CDR3 DNA reads as TGCGCCAGCAAGTTTGGTTTTGCAGAGACCCAGTACTTC. The rearrangement links TRBV5-1 to TRBJ2-5; D ambiguous. CDR1 is SGHRS and CDR2 is YFSETQ in the germline V gene. V lost 6 bases to trimming and J lost 4 bases, with 13 bases between them. The CDR3 loop spans 13 amino acids.

This clonotype appeared many times. The J gene is TRBJ2-3, the V gene TRBV7-9; D call uncertain. CDR1 and CDR2 (germline): SEHNR, FQNEAQ (reference sequence). V was clipped by 5 bases and J by 4 bases, with 10 bases between them. The CDR3 loop spans 13 amino acids. CDR3 coding DNA: TGTGCCAGCAGCCCCCCTACCGCAGATACGCAGTATTTT. Its protein product is CASSPPTADTQYF.

This clonotype was detected a few times. The chain recombines TRBV12-2 with TRBJ2-1; the tabulated D call, TRBD2, remains unverified against the DNA. TRBV12-2 is deemed a pseudogene. This CDR3 comprises 14 residues. The CDR3 protein is CASRSGAGPDEQFF. The CDR3 DNA follows: TGTGCAAGTCGCTCCGGGGCGGGCCCCGATGAGCAGTTCTTC.

The chain joins TRBV20-1 to TRBJ1-4; TRBD1 matches 10 bases. The trim removed 0 bases at V and 6 bases at J, leaving 4 bases unmatched. The CDR3 contains 15 residues. Germline V gives CDR1 DFQATT, CDR2 SNEGSKA (reference sequence). DNA of the CDR3: TGCAGTGCTAGAGATTTGGGGACAGGGGATGAAAAACTGTTTTTT. Its protein is CSARDLGTGDEKLFF.

This clonotype appeared a few times. This rearrangement joins TRBV10-3 to TRBJ2-5; a weak D match, TRBD2 (6 bases). The V gene's germline CDR1 is ENHRY and CDR2 SYGVKD. The CDR3 runs 13 residues. Trimming shortened V by 8 bases and J by 5 bases, and 15 bases separated the two germline ends. CDR3 protein: CAIATVGTETQYF. In DNA, the CDR3 is TGTGCCATCGCGACCGTAGGGACTGAGACCCAGTACTTC.

The gene calls are TRBV4-2 and TRBJ2-5; tentatively, D is TRBD1 (5 bases). The CDR3 sequence is 15 residues long. Trimming removed 4 bases from V and 2 bases from J, with 14 bases in between. CDR1 is LGHNA, CDR2 YNFKEQ, per germline. The CDR3 DNA reads TGTGCCAGCAGCCTACCTGGACAAAAACAAGAGACCCAGTACTTC. This gives the protein CASSLPGQKQETQYF.

This chain joins TRBV10-1 and TRBJ1-5; TRBD1 matches at 7 bases. Trimming took 7 bases from V and 4 from J; bases not matched to a gene: 22. From germline, CDR1 is WNHNN and CDR2 SYGVQD (reference sequence). The CDR3 totals 19 residues. The DNA for the CDR3 is TGCGCCAGCAACCGGCCGCCTTTTTGGAGGGGGCATTGTAATCAGCCCCAGCATTTT. This gives the protein CASNRPPFWRGHCNQPQHF.

The chain uses TRBV7-3 and TRBJ2-5; D gene uncertain. Trimming shortened V by 1 base and J by 0 bases, and 12 bases separated the two germline ends. The CDR3 consists of 16 residues. The germline V gene encodes CDR1 SGHTA and CDR2 FQGTGA. The CDR3 is CASSLNGPEYQETQYF. As DNA, the CDR3 is TGTGCCAGCAGCTTAAACGGGCCCGAGTACCAAGAGACCCAGTACTTC. Combining the CDR3 with reference TRBV7-3 and TRBJ2-5 gives the whole variable domain GAGVSQTPSNKVTEKGKYVELRCDPISGHTALYWYRQSLGQGPEFLIYFQGTGAADDSGLPNDRFFAVRPEGSVSTLKIQRTERGDSAVYLCASSLNGPEYQETQYFGPGTRLLVL.

This clonotype has only a few counts. V is TRBV5-4 and J is TRBJ1-4, with 10 bases identical to TRBD1. CDR3 length: 13 amino acids. Per germline, CDR1 SGHNT and CDR2 YYREEE (reference sequence). Trimming at V came to 5 bases and at J to 6 bases, leaving 1 base not matched to a gene. In nucleotides, the CDR3 is TGTGCCAGCAGAGGACAGGGGGATGAAAAACTGTTTTTT. This gives the protein CASRGQGDEKLFF.